One sample yielded the 2 T cell receptor beta chains listed below, sequenced in a study of shared clonotypes between healthy human individuals. CD45RO-negative, CCR7-positively selected cells formed the naive CD8 fraction, excluding terminally differentiated effector memory CD45RA+ cells. Sequencing used immunoSEQ multiplex PCR; TCRdb keeps in-frame clones, though not all of them. The sample has about 2 million clones, just under 95% seen once. Sequenced: naive CD8+ T cells sorted from blood. The receptors stem from a young man in good health.

This rearrangement joins TRBV10-3 to TRBJ2-1; D gene ambiguous. The ends were cut back, 3 bases at V and 9 bases at J, with 15 bases in the middle. This CDR3 contains 14 residues. The germline gives CDR1 ENHRY, CDR2 SYGVKD. For the CDR3, the DNA is TGTGCCATCAGTGACCCGGGCCAAGTGGGTGAGCAGTTCTTC. Amino acid sequence: CAISDPGQVGEQFF.

J is TRBJ2-7 and V is TRBV27; 14 bases agree with TRBD2. CDR1 and CDR2 from the germline V gene are MNHEY and SMNVEV (reference sequence). The CDR3 runs to 15 residues. V shed 4 bases and J 2 bases; nucleotides not matched to a gene: 1. CDR3 sequence (DNA): TGTGCCAGCAGTTCGACTAGCGGGGGGGCCTACGAGCAGTACTTC. It encodes CASSSTSGGAYEQYF.